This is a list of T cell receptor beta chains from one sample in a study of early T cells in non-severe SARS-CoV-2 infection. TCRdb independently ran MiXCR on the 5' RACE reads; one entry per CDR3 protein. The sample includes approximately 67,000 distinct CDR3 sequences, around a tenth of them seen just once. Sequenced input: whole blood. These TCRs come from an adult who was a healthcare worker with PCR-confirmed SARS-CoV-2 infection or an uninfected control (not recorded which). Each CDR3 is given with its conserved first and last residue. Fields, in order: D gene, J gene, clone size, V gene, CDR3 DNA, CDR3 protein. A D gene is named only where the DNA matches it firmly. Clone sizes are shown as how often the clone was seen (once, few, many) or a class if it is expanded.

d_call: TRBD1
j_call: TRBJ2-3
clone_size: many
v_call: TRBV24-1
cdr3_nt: TGTGCCACCAGTGGGACAGGCCGGAGCACAGATACGCAGTATTTT
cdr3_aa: CATSGTGRSTDTQYF

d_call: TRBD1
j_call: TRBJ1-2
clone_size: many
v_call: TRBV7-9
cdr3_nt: TGTGCCAGCAGCTCCCCACGGGAACTTGACAGGGGTTATGGCTACACCTTC
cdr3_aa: CASSSPRELDRGYGYTF

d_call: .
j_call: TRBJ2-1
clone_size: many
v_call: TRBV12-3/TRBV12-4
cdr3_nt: TGTGCCAGCAGTTTATTGGGGTTGGTTGACAATGAGCAGTTCTTC
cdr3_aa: CASSLLGLVDNEQFF

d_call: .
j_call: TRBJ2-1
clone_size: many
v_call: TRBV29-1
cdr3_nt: TGCAGCGTTCAACAGGGAGGGGGTTTCGGTGAGCAGTTCTTC
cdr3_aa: CSVQQGGGFGEQFF

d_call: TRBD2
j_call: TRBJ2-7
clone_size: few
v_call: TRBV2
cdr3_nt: TGTGCCAGCAGACTAGCGGGGGTAGAGCAGTACTTC
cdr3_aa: CASRLAGVEQYF

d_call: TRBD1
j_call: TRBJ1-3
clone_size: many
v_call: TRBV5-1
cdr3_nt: TGCGCCAGCAGCAGAGAGACAGGGTCTGGAAACACCATATATTTT
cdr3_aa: CASSRETGSGNTIYF

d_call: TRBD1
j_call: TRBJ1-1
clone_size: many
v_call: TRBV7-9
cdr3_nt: TGTGCCAGCAGCCCCTCCCGTGGACCGACAGGGATCGGAGCTTTCTTT
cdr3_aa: CASSPSRGPTGIGAFF

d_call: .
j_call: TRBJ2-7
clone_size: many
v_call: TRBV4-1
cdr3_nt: TGCGCCAGCAGCCAAGAGGACAGGCGGGGATACGAGCAGTACTTC
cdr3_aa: CASSQEDRRGYEQYF

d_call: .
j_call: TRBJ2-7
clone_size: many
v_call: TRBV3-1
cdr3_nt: TGTGCCAGCAGCCAAGGAGCGGGCCCCTACGAGCAGTACTTC
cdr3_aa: CASSQGAGPYEQYF

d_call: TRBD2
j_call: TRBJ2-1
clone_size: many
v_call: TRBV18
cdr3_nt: TGTGCCAGCTCACCTAGACTAGCGGGCAATTCGGAGGAGCAGTTCTTC
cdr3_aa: CASSPRLAGNSEEQFF

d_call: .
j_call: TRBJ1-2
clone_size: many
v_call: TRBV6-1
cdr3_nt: TGTGCCAGCAGGGGCCAGGGCCCACTATATGGCTACACCTTC
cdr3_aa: CASRGQGPLYGYTF

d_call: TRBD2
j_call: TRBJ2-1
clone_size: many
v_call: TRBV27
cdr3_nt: TGTGCCAGCAGTCGCAGCGGGGGGGCCTTCAACAATGAGCAGTTCTTC
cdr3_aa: CASSRSGGAFNNEQFF

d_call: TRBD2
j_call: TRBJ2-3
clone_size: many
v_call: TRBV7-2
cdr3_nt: TGTGCCAGCAGCTTAGTTCTAGCGGGAAGGGGAAGTGGAAGCACAGATACGCAGTATTTT
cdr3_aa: CASSLVLAGRGSGSTDTQYF